A selection of T cell receptor beta chains follows, all from one sample in a study of T cell responses to AZD1222 COVID-19 vaccine. Assay: immunoSEQ multiplex PCR; the TCRdb copy retains only in-frame clones and omits some. Among 80,000 to 95,000 clones listed, over 75% were seen once. Here the sequenced sample was peripheral blood, taken on day 0 of MenACWY control vaccination. The receptors here all came from an adult in good health. Each CDR3 is given with its conserved first and last residue. Each record gives: CDR3 DNA, CDR3 protein, D gene, J gene, V gene, clone size. A D gene is named only where the DNA matches it firmly. Clone size is shown for a subset of rows, as once, few, many or a class of expanded clone.

CDR3nt: TGTGCCAGCAGCTTAAGTAGCGGGAGTAGCGAGCAGTACTTC
CDR3aa: CASSLSSGSSEQYF
d_gene: TRBD2
j_gene: TRBJ2-7
v_gene: TRBV7-9
abundance: .

CDR3nt: TGTGCCATCAGCCGCTCTTCTCCTACGAACGAGCAGTACTTC
CDR3aa: CAISRSSPTNEQYF
d_gene: .
j_gene: TRBJ2-7
v_gene: TRBV10-3
abundance: .

CDR3nt: TGTGCCAGCTCACCAGGGTTGCACTACAATGAGCAGTTCTTC
CDR3aa: CASSPGLHYNEQFF
d_gene: .
j_gene: TRBJ2-1
v_gene: TRBV18
abundance: .

CDR3nt: TGTGCCAGCAGTTCCCCGACCCCGTCGGAGACCCAGTACTTC
CDR3aa: CASSSPTPSETQYF
d_gene: .
j_gene: TRBJ2-5
v_gene: TRBV28
abundance: once

CDR3nt: TGTGCCAGCAGTTACTCGATTCAGATCCTAGCCAAAAACATTCAGTACTTC
CDR3aa: CASSYSIQILAKNIQYF
d_gene: .
j_gene: TRBJ2-4
v_gene: TRBV6-2/TRBV6-3
abundance: .

CDR3nt: TGTGCCAGCAGTTATGGGGTAGGGGCTGGGCAGCCCCAGCATTTT
CDR3aa: CASSYGVGAGQPQHF
d_gene: .
j_gene: TRBJ1-5
v_gene: TRBV6-2/TRBV6-3
abundance: .

CDR3nt: TGTGCCAGCAGGAGTGTTCCAACGGACTGGCAGCCCCAGCATTTT
CDR3aa: CASRSVPTDWQPQHF
d_gene: .
j_gene: TRBJ1-5
v_gene: TRBV28
abundance: .

CDR3nt: TGTGCCAGCAGCTTAGATGAGTCGGGCAATCAGCCCCAGCATTTT
CDR3aa: CASSLDESGNQPQHF
d_gene: .
j_gene: TRBJ1-5
v_gene: TRBV7-2
abundance: .

CDR3nt: TGTGCCAGTAGTAGGGACAGGGGGCGACATGGAGAGACCCAGTACTTC
CDR3aa: CASSRDRGRHGETQYF
d_gene: TRBD1
j_gene: TRBJ2-5
v_gene: TRBV19
abundance: .

CDR3nt: TGCGCCAGCAGCTTAGTACAGGGAAGCACAGATACGCAGTATTTT
CDR3aa: CASSLVQGSTDTQYF
d_gene: .
j_gene: TRBJ2-3
v_gene: TRBV5-1
abundance: .

CDR3nt: TGTGCCAGCAGCTCCGGGACACTTTCGTACGAGCAGTACTTC
CDR3aa: CASSSGTLSYEQYF
d_gene: .
j_gene: TRBJ2-7
v_gene: TRBV7-9
abundance: .

CDR3nt: TGTGCCAGTAGTATAGATACAGACTACGAGCAGTACTTC
CDR3aa: CASSIDTDYEQYF
d_gene: .
j_gene: TRBJ2-7
v_gene: TRBV19
abundance: once

CDR3nt: TGTGCCAGCAGCGTAGGGGTACAGGGTATTGGCTCACCCCTCCACTTT
CDR3aa: CASSVGVQGIGSPLHF
d_gene: .
j_gene: TRBJ1-6
v_gene: TRBV9
abundance: .

CDR3nt: TGTGCCAGTAGTCTAGCCCGGACAGGGGGCACTGAAGCTTTCTTT
CDR3aa: CASSLARTGGTEAFF
d_gene: TRBD1
j_gene: TRBJ1-1
v_gene: TRBV19
abundance: .

CDR3nt: TGTGCCAGCAGTGTCGAGGCGGGAGAAACCTACGAGCAGTACTTC
CDR3aa: CASSVEAGETYEQYF
d_gene: TRBD2
j_gene: TRBJ2-7
v_gene: TRBV6-4
abundance: .

CDR3nt: TGTGCCACCAGTGGTAGGACAGTAAGCTATGGCTACACCTTC
CDR3aa: CATSGRTVSYGYTF
d_gene: .
j_gene: TRBJ1-2
v_gene: TRBV24-1
abundance: .

CDR3nt: TGTGCCAGCAGACTCTTTAGCACAGATACGCAGTATTTT
CDR3aa: CASRLFSTDTQYF
d_gene: .
j_gene: TRBJ2-3
v_gene: TRBV7-2
abundance: .

CDR3nt: TGTGCCAGCAGCGGCCCGGGCCCTAGGGATGAGCAGTTCTTC
CDR3aa: CASSGPGPRDEQFF
d_gene: .
j_gene: TRBJ2-1
v_gene: TRBV7-2
abundance: .

CDR3nt: TGTGCCAGCAGCCAAGCCTCTCAATTGGGGACCCAGTACTTC
CDR3aa: CASSQASQLGTQYF
d_gene: .
j_gene: TRBJ2-5
v_gene: TRBV3-1/TRBV3-2
abundance: .

CDR3nt: TGTGCCAGCAGCCCCTGGATGGCAGGGGGCAATGAGCAGTTCTTC
CDR3aa: CASSPWMAGGNEQFF
d_gene: TRBD1
j_gene: TRBJ2-1
v_gene: TRBV14
abundance: .

CDR3nt: TGTGCCATCCGCCGCCGGGCTAGCGGGGAGAACACCGGGGAGCTGTTTTTT
CDR3aa: CAIRRRASGENTGELFF
d_gene: TRBD2
j_gene: TRBJ2-2
v_gene: TRBV10-3
abundance: .

CDR3nt: TGTGCCAGTAGTTCGGGACAGGGGACACCCACCTACAATGAGCAGTTCTTC
CDR3aa: CASSSGQGTPTYNEQFF
d_gene: TRBD1
j_gene: TRBJ2-1
v_gene: TRBV19
abundance: .

CDR3nt: TGTGCCAGCTCACCCGAGGGGAATAGCAATCAGCCCCAGCATTTT
CDR3aa: CASSPEGNSNQPQHF
d_gene: .
j_gene: TRBJ1-5
v_gene: TRBV18
abundance: .

CDR3nt: TGTGCCAGCAGCCCAGACAGGGGGCTTAACGAGCAGTACTTC
CDR3aa: CASSPDRGLNEQYF
d_gene: TRBD1
j_gene: TRBJ2-7
v_gene: TRBV7-2
abundance: .

CDR3nt: TGTGCCAGCAGCGTGGTTCGCGGAAGTCTGGGTAGCGATGAGCAGTTCTTC
CDR3aa: CASSVVRGSLGSDEQFF
d_gene: .
j_gene: TRBJ2-1
v_gene: TRBV9
abundance: few

CDR3nt: TGTGCCAGCAGCCCACAAGGAGCCCGGTCCTCGAGCTACACCTTC
CDR3aa: CASSPQGARSSSYTF
d_gene: .
j_gene: TRBJ1-2
v_gene: TRBV7-3
abundance: .

CDR3nt: TGTGCCAGCAGTCCTACCGGGACAGGCAACTATGGCTACACCTTC
CDR3aa: CASSPTGTGNYGYTF
d_gene: TRBD1
j_gene: TRBJ1-2
v_gene: TRBV27
abundance: .

CDR3nt: TGTGCCAGTAGGGACAGGAACACTGAAGCTTTCTTT
CDR3aa: CASRDRNTEAFF
d_gene: .
j_gene: TRBJ1-1
v_gene: TRBV19
abundance: .

CDR3nt: TGTGCCAGCAGTTCCGGACAGGGGGCTGGGGAGCAGTACTTC
CDR3aa: CASSSGQGAGEQYF
d_gene: TRBD1
j_gene: TRBJ2-7
v_gene: TRBV7-9
abundance: .

CDR3nt: TGTGCCAGCAGCCCCGGGACTAGCGGGAGGAGGATTCAAGAGACCCAGTACTTC
CDR3aa: CASSPGTSGRRIQETQYF
d_gene: TRBD2
j_gene: TRBJ2-5
v_gene: TRBV7-7
abundance: .

CDR3nt: TGCGCCAGCAGCCAAGGGGGCGCGGGGGCGGGGGCAGAAAAACTGTTTTTT
CDR3aa: CASSQGGAGAGAEKLFF
d_gene: .
j_gene: TRBJ1-4
v_gene: TRBV4-3
abundance: .

CDR3nt: TGTGCCAGCAGCTCCGTACCCAGCGGATACAATGAGCAGTTCTTC
CDR3aa: CASSSVPSGYNEQFF
d_gene: .
j_gene: TRBJ2-1
v_gene: TRBV5-4
abundance: .

CDR3nt: TGTGCCAGCATCGATAAGGGATCGTCCGGAAACACCATATATTTT
CDR3aa: CASIDKGSSGNTIYF
d_gene: .
j_gene: TRBJ1-3
v_gene: TRBV7-2
abundance: .

CDR3nt: TGTGCCAGCAGCTTAGCACTGGGCGCGAACACCGGGGAGCTGTTTTTT
CDR3aa: CASSLALGANTGELFF
d_gene: .
j_gene: TRBJ2-2
v_gene: TRBV7-2
abundance: once

CDR3nt: TGTGCCAGCTCACTAGAGCTAGCGCGCGAGCAGTACTTC
CDR3aa: CASSLELAREQYF
d_gene: .
j_gene: TRBJ2-7
v_gene: TRBV18
abundance: once

CDR3nt: TGTGCCAGCAGTTACTCAAGAGGGGCCGTCTCCTACGAGCAGTACTTC
CDR3aa: CASSYSRGAVSYEQYF
d_gene: .
j_gene: TRBJ2-7
v_gene: TRBV6-5
abundance: .

CDR3nt: TGCGCCAGCAGCCAAGAGGGGAGCTCCTATAATTCACCCCTCCACTTT
CDR3aa: CASSQEGSSYNSPLHF
d_gene: .
j_gene: TRBJ1-6
v_gene: TRBV4-3
abundance: .

CDR3nt: TGTGCCAGCAGCTTCAAGGGAGCGGAGACCCAGTACTTC
CDR3aa: CASSFKGAETQYF
d_gene: .
j_gene: TRBJ2-5
v_gene: TRBV7-9
abundance: .

CDR3nt: TGTGCCAGCAGCTTGAATGTCGCCCAGCAGTACTTC
CDR3aa: CASSLNVAQQYF
d_gene: .
j_gene: TRBJ2-7
v_gene: TRBV5-4
abundance: .

CDR3nt: TGTGCCAGCAGCCAAGACCGGGACAGGGGGAGTCGGTTTTTT
CDR3aa: CASSQDRDRGSRFF
d_gene: TRBD1
j_gene: TRBJ1-4
v_gene: TRBV3-1/TRBV3-2
abundance: .

CDR3nt: TGTGCCAGCAGCCCCGCGAGCGCCCACAATGAGCAGTTCTTC
CDR3aa: CASSPASAHNEQFF
d_gene: .
j_gene: TRBJ2-1
v_gene: TRBV7-2
abundance: .

CDR3nt: TGTGCCAGTACGATGACAGGGTCTGGGGCCAACGTCCTGACTTTC
CDR3aa: CASTMTGSGANVLTF
d_gene: TRBD1
j_gene: TRBJ2-6
v_gene: TRBV19
abundance: .

CDR3nt: TGTGCCTGGAGTCAACAGGGGGGAGAGACCCAGTACTTC
CDR3aa: CAWSQQGGETQYF
d_gene: TRBD1
j_gene: TRBJ2-5
v_gene: TRBV30
abundance: .

CDR3nt: TGTGCCATCAGTGAGGGGGACAGGGACTATGGCTACACCTTC
CDR3aa: CAISEGDRDYGYTF
d_gene: TRBD1
j_gene: TRBJ1-2
v_gene: TRBV10-3
abundance: .

CDR3nt: TGTGCCAGCAGGCTACTAGCGGGAGTTAGTAATGAGCAGTTCTTC
CDR3aa: CASRLLAGVSNEQFF
d_gene: TRBD2
j_gene: TRBJ2-1
v_gene: TRBV6-5
abundance: .

CDR3nt: TGTGCCAGCGCTCTAACCCGACTTATGGGGACGCAGTATTTT
CDR3aa: CASALTRLMGTQYF
d_gene: .
j_gene: TRBJ2-3
v_gene: TRBV27
abundance: .

CDR3nt: TGTGCCAGCAGTTTCGGGACCTACAATGAGCAGTTCTTC
CDR3aa: CASSFGTYNEQFF
d_gene: .
j_gene: TRBJ2-1
v_gene: TRBV27
abundance: .

CDR3nt: TGCGCCAGCAGTGCCGGGACAGACTACGAGCAGTACTTC
CDR3aa: CASSAGTDYEQYF
d_gene: TRBD1
j_gene: TRBJ2-7
v_gene: TRBV10-1
abundance: .

CDR3nt: TGCGCCAGCAAGGCCACCGGGGAGCTGTTTTTT
CDR3aa: CASKATGELFF
d_gene: .
j_gene: TRBJ2-2
v_gene: TRBV10-2
abundance: .

CDR3nt: TGTGCCAGCAGCTTGGCCGGGGCAGTCACTGAAGCTTTCTTT
CDR3aa: CASSLAGAVTEAFF
d_gene: .
j_gene: TRBJ1-1
v_gene: TRBV5-8
abundance: .

CDR3nt: TGTGCCAGCAGCCCAAGCAGGGAGGTAGTCTATGGCTACACCTTC
CDR3aa: CASSPSREVVYGYTF
d_gene: .
j_gene: TRBJ1-2
v_gene: TRBV7-2
abundance: few

CDR3nt: TGTGCCAGCAGGGACCCGGGAGGTAATGAAAAACTGTTTTTT
CDR3aa: CASRDPGGNEKLFF
d_gene: .
j_gene: TRBJ1-4
v_gene: TRBV2
abundance: .

CDR3nt: TGTGCCAGCAGTCGGCGGGACAGGGGTACCGGGGAGCTGTTTTTT
CDR3aa: CASSRRDRGTGELFF
d_gene: TRBD1
j_gene: TRBJ2-2
v_gene: TRBV6-5
abundance: .

CDR3nt: TGTGCCAGTAGGACGCGGATGGGGGTTCTTTACGAGCAGTACTTC
CDR3aa: CASRTRMGVLYEQYF
d_gene: .
j_gene: TRBJ2-7
v_gene: TRBV19
abundance: .

CDR3nt: TGTGCCAGCAGTTTATCTGGGACAGGGTCTCAGCCCCAGCATTTT
CDR3aa: CASSLSGTGSQPQHF
d_gene: TRBD1
j_gene: TRBJ1-5
v_gene: TRBV28
abundance: .

CDR3nt: TGCACCACCCCTCGAAACACCATATATTTT
CDR3aa: CTTPRNTIYF
d_gene: .
j_gene: TRBJ1-3
v_gene: TRBV20-1
abundance: .

CDR3nt: TGTGCCAGCAGCCTGAACGGACGGAGGGGAAACACCATATATTTT
CDR3aa: CASSLNGRRGNTIYF
d_gene: .
j_gene: TRBJ1-3
v_gene: TRBV27
abundance: few